Below, 28 T cell receptor beta chains from the same sample are listed, as sequenced in a study of shared clonotypes between healthy human individuals. Method: immunoSEQ multiplex PCR; TCRdb's copy keeps in-frame clones and lacks some. The sample records about 1.1 million clones, 60% to 85% being singletons. Specimen: memory CD4+ T cells from PBMCs. Subset denoted: CD45RA-negative fraction. These receptors were taken from a man between 18 and 35 years old in good health. Some clones in this sample may be carry-over from other donors' samples.

A note on this clone: Other DNA sequences in this sample translate to the same CDR3. V and J are TRBV9 and TRBJ2-3, with 10 bases that match TRBD2. CDR1 and CDR2 (germline): SGDLS, YYNGEE. There are 17 residues in the CDR3. With V trimmed by 0 bases and J by 2 bases, 6 bases remained unmatched. Written as DNA, the CDR3 is TGTGCCAGCAGCGTAGGCCTAGCGGGAGCCTCCACAGATACGCAGTATTTT. Protein product: CASSVGLAGASTDTQYF.

The CDR3 protein is CASQIGSYNEQFF. For the CDR3, the DNA is TGTGCCAGTCAGATTGGCTCCTACAATGAGCAGTTCTTC. The chain links TRBV7-9 to TRBJ2-1; D uncertain. CDR3 size: 13 residues. Germline V gives CDR1 SEHNR, CDR2 FQNEAQ (reference sequence). Between the trimmed V and J ends, which lost 9 bases and 0 bases, there was a span of 9 bases.

The CDR3 is CASSFRQGWTEAFF. CDR3 coding DNA: TGTGCCAGCAGCTTCCGACAGGGATGGACTGAAGCTTTCTTT. The V gene is TRBV7-8, the J gene TRBJ1-1; 7 bases map to TRBD1. J gave up 5 bases and V 3 bases, and 6 bases lay outside the gene matches. The CDR3 extends over 14 amino acids. Looked up from germline, CDR1 is SGHVS and CDR2 is FQNEAQ.

This clone came up a few times. V is TRBV2 and J is TRBJ1-4, with a weak D call TRBD1 (6 bases). Germline V gene data show CDR1 as SNHLY and CDR2 as FYNNEI. The CDR3 is 12 amino acids. With 8 bases removed from V and 7 bases from J, the gap between germline ends came to 11 bases. The CDR3 sequence is CASLGGGEKLFF. The CDR3, as DNA: TGTGCCAGCCTTGGGGGCGGTGAAAAACTGTTTTTT.

Comments on this clone: Compared with germline, one end of the junction differs, possibly owing to a read error. The same CDR3 is also encoded by other DNA sequences in this sample. The chain couples TRBV6-1 to TRBJ1-1, with D uncertain. This CDR3 region has 18 residues. The germline gives CDR1 MNHNS, CDR2 SASEGT. Here the CDR3 reads CASSGTRTSTGGNTEAFF. The CDR3 coding sequence is TGTGCCAGCAGTGGCACAAGGACCTCGACTGGAGGGAACACTGAAGCTTTCTTC.

Concerning this clone itself: Different DNA sequences within this sample yield the same CDR3. The genes are TRBV5-1 and TRBJ2-7; possible D gene TRBD2, 6 bases. The CDR3 consists of 13 residues. Germline assignment: CDR1 SGHRS and CDR2 YFSETQ. Deletions cut 0 bases from V and 3 bases from J, with 7 bases between. CDR3 sequence reads: CASSLVGGYEQYF. Written as DNA, the CDR3 is TGCGCCAGCAGCTTGGTGGGGGGCTACGAGCAGTACTTC. Full variable domain (remainder filled in from reference TRBV5-1 and TRBJ2-7): KAGVTQTPRYLIKTRGQQVTLSCSPISGHRSVSWYQQTPGQGLQFLFEYFSETQRNKGNFPGRFSGRQFSNSRSEMNVSTLELGDSALYLCASSLVGGYEQYFGPGTRLTVT.

This rearrangement joins TRBV5-1 to TRBJ1-1; the D is unclear. V lost 7 bases, J lost 0 bases, and 13 bases lay in between. Germline CDR1 is SGHRS and CDR2 is YFSETQ. The CDR3 sequence is 14 residues long. The CDR3 nucleotides read TGCGCCAGCGGCAGTGGGCAGATGAACACTGAAGCTTTCTTT. Translation gives CASGSGQMNTEAFF.

The rearrangement links TRBV7-9 to TRBJ1-1; no definite D call. CDR3 length equals 13 residues. Germline V gene data show CDR1 as SEHNR and CDR2 as FQNEAQ (reference sequence). Trimming cost V 3 bases and J 11 bases, with 16 bases left between them. CDR3 in DNA: TGTGCCAGCAGCTTCGCTGGACCTAAGGGCGCTTTCTTT. This sequence encodes CASSFAGPKGAFF.

This clone appeared a few times. The chain uses TRBV14 and TRBJ2-7; 7 bases fit TRBD1. CDR1 SGHDN and CDR2 FVKESK come from the germline V gene. Trimming cost V 5 bases and J 2 bases; bases outside gene matches: 9. The CDR3 contains 15 residues. The DNA for the CDR3 is TGTGCCAGCAGCTCTCTGGGACAGTTCCCCTACGAGCAGTACTTC. Protein sequence: CASSSLGQFPYEQYF.

J is TRBJ1-1 and V is TRBV6-1; 9 bases match TRBD1. V shed 4 bases and J 3 bases; nucleotides not matched to a gene: 12. The CDR3 loop spans 17 amino acids. The germline V gene has CDR1 MNHNS and CDR2 SASEGT. CDR3 nucleotides: TGTGCCAGCAGTGCCCGAGGGACAGGGATGGGGGACACTGAAGCTTTCTTT. Protein sequence: CASSARGTGMGDTEAFF.

The gene calls are TRBV6-1 and TRBJ1-4; 7 bases fit TRBD1. Per germline, CDR1 MNHNS and CDR2 SASEGT. Unmatched junction bases numbered 9, after V lost 6 bases and J lost 5 bases. The CDR3 is 15 residues long. CDR3 in amino acids: CASRVGQAANEKLFF. The CDR3 DNA is TGTGCCAGCAGGGTCGGACAGGCAGCCAATGAAAAACTGTTTTTT.

The CDR3: CASRIPGLAGRTGELFF. DNA of the CDR3: TGTGCCAGCAGGATACCGGGACTAGCGGGAAGGACCGGGGAGCTGTTTTTT. The genes are TRBV28 and TRBJ2-2; TRBD2 matches at 13 bases. The CDR3 length is 17 residues. Trimming at V came to 6 bases and at J to 5 bases, leaving 9 bases not matched to a gene. The V gene's germline CDR1 is MDHEN and CDR2 SYDVKM.

The chain employs TRBV11-2 and TRBJ2-7; D is tentatively TRBD1 or TRBD2 (6 bases each). This CDR3 region has 16 residues. With 5 bases removed from V and 2 bases from J, the gap between germline ends came to 19 bases. Per germline, CDR1 SGHAT and CDR2 FQNNGV. The CDR3 region has the DNA TGTGCCAGCAGCCCTGTGGGGCGGGACACGCCCTACGAGCAGTACTTC. The encoded protein is CASSPVGRDTPYEQYF.

The chain recombines TRBV10-1 with TRBJ2-7, with TRBD2 matching over 13 bases. This CDR3 comprises 17 residues. Germline V gives CDR1 WNHNN, CDR2 SYGVQD (reference sequence). Trimming took 6 bases from V and 7 from J; bases not matched to a gene: 15. CDR3 sequence reads: CASSHRSTSGRALEQYF. CDR3 nucleotide sequence: TGCGCCAGCAGCCACCGCAGCACTAGCGGGAGGGCCCTAGAGCAGTACTTC.

Details on this clone: Other DNA sequences in the sample encode the same CDR3. The chain is built from TRBV7-2 and TRBJ2-1, with 11 bases matching TRBD2. Germline V gene data show CDR1 as SGHTA and CDR2 as FQGNSA. The ends lost 5 bases at V and 5 bases at J; junction bases unmatched: 8. The CDR3 consists of 16 residues. The CDR3 DNA sequence: TGTGCCAGCAGCCTAAGTAGCGGGAGGGCGAACAATGAGCAGTTCTTC. It codes for CASSLSSGRANNEQFF.

The chain couples TRBV7-2 to TRBJ1-5; D remains unclear. CDR3 length: 14 amino acids. V was shortened by 1 base and J by 7 bases, with 11 bases between the two germline ends. Looked up from germline, CDR1 is SGHTA and CDR2 is FQGNSA. CDR3 DNA: TGTGCCAGCAGCTTAGATGGTCGGCAGCAGCCCCAGCATTTT. Translation gives CASSLDGRQQPQHF.

The genes are TRBV5-1 and TRBJ1-3; 7 bases fit TRBD1. This CDR3 has 16 amino acids. Germline CDR1 is SGHRS and CDR2 is YFSETQ. V was pared by 3 bases and J by 0 bases, with 6 bases of the junction left unmatched. CDR3 sequence: CASSSGQSNSGNTIYF. CDR3 sequence (DNA): TGCGCCAGCAGCTCGGGACAGTCTAACTCTGGAAACACCATATATTTT.

There are a few counts of this clone. This chain joins TRBV6-5 and TRBJ1-2; TRBD1 matches 7 bases. Germline values: CDR1 MNHEY, CDR2 SVGAGI. Unmatched junction bases numbered 7, after V lost 7 bases and J lost 2 bases. The CDR3 runs 14 residues. The CDR3 loop is CASKTGQLNYGYTF. The CDR3 bases are TGTGCCAGCAAAACGGGACAGCTAAACTATGGCTACACCTTC.

The chain uses TRBV29-1 and TRBJ2-7; 7 nucleotides line up with TRBD1. The junction had 6 bases not matched to a gene; V was cut back by 4 bases and J by 6 bases. From germline, CDR1 is SQVTM and CDR2 ANQGSEA. The CDR3 runs 12 residues. CDR3 bases: TGCAGCGTTGTTAAGCAGGGGGTCGAGCAGTACTTC. Amino acids: CSVVKQGVEQYF.

Details on this clone: Just one base apart from a much larger clone, this may be a read error. Different DNA sequences within this sample yield the same CDR3. The DNA for the CDR3 is TGCGCCAGCAGCCAAGGGACGGGGGTAGATACGCAGTATTTT. Residues: CASSQGTGVDTQYF. The chain has TRBV4-3 and TRBJ2-3, with a possible D match to TRBD2 (6 bases). V shed 1 base and J shed 5 bases, with 10 bases lying between them. From germline, CDR1 is LGHNA and CDR2 YSLEER. The CDR3 loop spans 14 amino acids.

This clone has just one count. This chain connects TRBV19 to TRBJ1-3, with D uncertain. V was trimmed by 6 bases and J by 1 base, leaving 10 bases between them. CDR3 size: 14 residues. Germline loops: CDR1 LNHDA, CDR2 SQIVND (reference sequence). The CDR3 sequence is CASSYDRSGNTIYF. The CDR3 DNA sequence: TGTGCCAGTAGCTATGACCGGTCTGGAAACACCATATATTTT.

The chain employs TRBV7-3 and TRBJ2-2; TRBD2 matches 10 bases. With V trimmed by 2 bases and J by 3 bases, 15 bases remained unmatched. This CDR3 contains 20 residues. The germline V gene encodes CDR1 SGHTA and CDR2 FQGTGA. CDR3 in amino acids: CASSLSPGLAGDGDTGELFF. The DNA of the CDR3 is TGTGCCAGCAGCTTATCCCCGGGCCTAGCGGGAGATGGGGACACCGGGGAGCTGTTTTTT.

This chain links TRBV6-1 with TRBJ1-2, with D perhaps matching TRBD1 (5 bases). Trimming pared 0 bases from V and 5 bases from J, leaving 13 bases between. CDR3 length: 15 amino acids. Looked up from germline, CDR1 is MNHNS and CDR2 is SASEGT. The CDR3 nucleotides are TGTGCCAGCAGTGAAGCCCAAGACAGTATTTATGGCTACACCTTC. The encoded protein is CASSEAQDSIYGYTF.

This clone was counted a few times. The chain employs TRBV30 and TRBJ1-5; D uncertain. Germline V gene lookup returns CDR1 GTSNPN and CDR2 SVGIG (reference sequence). Trimming shortened V by 7 bases and J by 0 bases, and 10 bases separated the two germline ends. CDR3 length: 13 amino acids. This CDR3 is CAYGRDSNQPQHF. DNA for the CDR3: TGTGCCTACGGGAGGGATAGCAATCAGCCCCAGCATTTT. Combining the CDR3 with reference TRBV30 and TRBJ1-5 gives the whole variable domain SQTIHQWPATLVQPVGSPLSLECTVEGTSNPNLYWYRQAAGRGLQLLFYSVGIGQISSEVPQNLSASRPQDRQFILSSKKLLLSDSGFYLCAYGRDSNQPQHFGDGTRLSIL.

This chain links TRBV4-2 with TRBJ2-6; the D call may be TRBD1 or TRBD2 (5 bases each). V dropped 5 bases and J dropped 0 bases, with 14 bases sitting between them. From germline, CDR1 is LGHNA and CDR2 YNFKEQ. This CDR3 region has 17 residues. The CDR3 is CASSLRRESSGANVLTF. The CDR3 coding sequence is TGTGCCAGCAGCTTGCGCAGGGAGAGCTCTGGGGCCAACGTCCTGACTTTC.

The rearrangement uses TRBV29-1 and TRBJ2-3, with D possibly being TRBD2 (6 bases). V was cut by 1 base and J by 4 bases, with 15 bases left in between. CDR3 length: 15 residues. Germline CDR1 and CDR2: SQVTM and ANQGSEA. The CDR3 nucleotides are TGCAGCGTTGAAGCCCCGGGGCGGAGGGCAGATACGCAGTATTTT. Amino acid sequence: CSVEAPGRRADTQYF.

The chain carries TRBV10-3 and TRBJ2-3, with D possibly TRBD1 on 5 matching bases. Germline CDR1 and CDR2: ENHRY and SYGVKD. The CDR3 is 14 residues long. V shed 0 bases and J shed 5 bases, with 9 bases lying between them. CDR3 loop: CAISESGVGDTQYF. The CDR3 DNA is TGTGCCATCAGTGAGTCAGGGGTAGGAGATACGCAGTATTTT.

The chain couples TRBV5-8 to TRBJ1-5; 11 positions match TRBD1. Germline-derived CDR1 and CDR2 are SGHTS and YDEGEE. This CDR3 comprises 15 residues. With V trimmed by 4 bases and J by 5 bases, 5 bases remained unmatched. The CDR3 region has the DNA TGTGCCAGCAGCCTGGGGACAGGGGGTTATCAGCCCCAGCATTTT. Translating gives CASSLGTGGYQPQHF.